This T cell receptor beta chain emerged from a study of Graves' ophthalmopathy and Graves' hyperthyroidism. The V and J ends lost 4 bases and 3 bases respectively, with 11 bases between them. This CDR3 has 13 amino acids. From germline, CDR1 is SGDLS and CDR2 YYNGEE. The table lists this clonotype with many counts. Scientists amplified the TCR beta CDR3 regions from RNA transcripts. First-round RT-PCR relied on HTBI primers, and a second-round multiplex PCR came next. Each CDR3 protein gets one entry after TCRdb re-called the multiplex PCR reads with MiXCR. Of a few hundred thousand distinct CDR3 sequences in the sample, about a sixth are singletons; the top ten hold approximately 2.4%.

Sequenced material: peripheral blood. The sequence was obtained from an adult woman with stable Graves' hyperthyroidism. This chain connects TRBV9 to TRBJ2-7; no reliable D call. Written as DNA, the CDR3 is TGTGCCAGCAGCCCCGGTTGGGGCTACGAGCAGTACTTC. This gives the protein CASSPGWGYEQYF.